A selection of T cell receptor beta chains follows, all from one sample in a study of blood T cells in healthy people across ages. Using its own MiXCR run on the 5' RACE reads, TCRdb lists one record per CDR3 protein. The table has roughly 1,800,000 distinct CDR3 sequences, about 49% seen once. Sequencing input: blood. The origin of the receptors is a woman between 40 and 50 years old in good health. CDR3s include the opening cysteine and the closing phenylalanine or tryptophan. A D gene is named only where the DNA matches it firmly. Rows may omit the clone size; those that give it use once, few, many or a size class.

clone_size: few; j_call: TRBJ2-7; d_call: TRBD2; v_call: TRBV5-1; cdr3_nt: TGCGCCAGCAGCTTGGATTCAGCGGGGGTCTCCTACGAGCAGTACTTC; cdr3_aa: CASSLDSAGVSYEQYF
clone_size: NA; j_call: TRBJ2-4; d_call: TRBD1; v_call: TRBV5-1; cdr3_nt: TGCGCCAGCAGCTTCGGGACAGGGATCTCTCTAGCCAAAAACATTCAGTACTTC; cdr3_aa: CASSFGTGISLAKNIQYF
clone_size: few; j_call: TRBJ2-1; d_call: NA; v_call: TRBV29-1; cdr3_nt: TGCAGCGTTGTCCCTGAACTAGCCCTAAGCTCCTACAATGAGCAGTTCTTC; cdr3_aa: CSVVPELALSSYNEQFF
clone_size: NA; j_call: TRBJ2-1; d_call: TRBD1; v_call: TRBV20-1; cdr3_nt: TGCAGTGCCCCTAGGACAGGGGTAAATGAGCAGTTCTTC; cdr3_aa: CSAPRTGVNEQFF
clone_size: NA; j_call: TRBJ2-5; d_call: NA; v_call: TRBV28; cdr3_nt: TGTGCCAGCAGTTCCAGGGCAAAGACCCAGTACTTC; cdr3_aa: CASSSRAKTQYF
clone_size: NA; j_call: TRBJ2-1; d_call: NA; v_call: TRBV20-1; cdr3_nt: TGCAGTGCTAGGCTCGGCGGAACTATCCACAACAATGAGCAGTTCTTC; cdr3_aa: CSARLGGTIHNNEQFF
clone_size: few; j_call: TRBJ1-2; d_call: NA; v_call: TRBV6-5; cdr3_nt: TGTGCCAGCAGTTACTCGGGCAGCTTGACCTATGGCTACACCTTC; cdr3_aa: CASSYSGSLTYGYTF
clone_size: few; j_call: TRBJ2-7; d_call: NA; v_call: TRBV5-5; cdr3_nt: TGTGCCAGCAGCTTCAGTTCGGAGTACTACGAGCAGTACTTC; cdr3_aa: CASSFSSEYYEQYF
clone_size: few; j_call: TRBJ1-2; d_call: NA; v_call: TRBV25-1; cdr3_nt: TGTGCCAGCAGTGTGGCCGGGAAGCTTTATGGCTACACCTTC; cdr3_aa: CASSVAGKLYGYTF
clone_size: few; j_call: TRBJ2-1; d_call: TRBD1; v_call: TRBV6-2/TRBV6-3; cdr3_nt: TGTGCCAGCAATATAGGGTATGACAGGGAGAACAATGAGCAGTTCTTC; cdr3_aa: CASNIGYDRENNEQFF
clone_size: once; j_call: TRBJ2-1; d_call: NA; v_call: TRBV7-9; cdr3_nt: TGTGCCAGCAGCCCACGCGCTGGATTCGATGAGCAGTTCTTC; cdr3_aa: CASSPRAGFDEQFF
clone_size: NA; j_call: TRBJ2-3; d_call: NA; v_call: TRBV5-1; cdr3_nt: TGCGCCAGCAGCTTTATCGGTACTTCTAGCACAGATACGCAGTATTTT; cdr3_aa: CASSFIGTSSTDTQYF
clone_size: NA; j_call: TRBJ2-1; d_call: NA; v_call: TRBV11-2; cdr3_nt: TGTGCCAGCAGCTTCACTGATTCTCCCCAAGAGACCCAGTTCTTC; cdr3_aa: CASSFTDSPQETQFF
clone_size: NA; j_call: TRBJ2-1; d_call: NA; v_call: TRBV5-1; cdr3_nt: TGCGCCAGCACCCCTTGGGACCCTAGTGCCGAGGGTGGTGAGCAGTTCTTC; cdr3_aa: CASTPWDPSAEGGEQFF
clone_size: NA; j_call: TRBJ1-2; d_call: NA; v_call: TRBV6-5; cdr3_nt: TGTGCCAGCTCGGGGATTCCCGTGGGGGCCTATGGCTACACCTTC; cdr3_aa: CASSGIPVGAYGYTF
clone_size: NA; j_call: TRBJ1-2; d_call: NA; v_call: TRBV28; cdr3_nt: TGTGCCAGCCAGGAGCTTTCTAACTATGGCTACACCTTC; cdr3_aa: CASQELSNYGYTF
clone_size: NA; j_call: TRBJ2-5; d_call: TRBD2; v_call: TRBV5-1; cdr3_nt: TGCGCCAGCAGCTTGGAGGGCGGGGGGGCGAATGAGCAGTACTTC; cdr3_aa: CASSLEGGGANEQYF
clone_size: NA; j_call: TRBJ1-4; d_call: NA; v_call: TRBV3-1; cdr3_nt: TGTGCCAGCAGCCAGGGGCTGGCGGGCGAAAAACTGTTTTTT; cdr3_aa: CASSQGLAGEKLFF
clone_size: NA; j_call: TRBJ2-7; d_call: NA; v_call: TRBV3-1; cdr3_nt: TGTGCCAGCAGCCATTGTGAGAGAAAGGTTGGTTACGAGCAGTACTTC; cdr3_aa: CASSHCERKVGYEQYF
clone_size: few; j_call: TRBJ2-5; d_call: TRBD2; v_call: TRBV9; cdr3_nt: TGTGCCAGCAGCGTAGCGACTAGCGGGGGGGAACAAGAGACCCAGTACTTC; cdr3_aa: CASSVATSGGEQETQYF
clone_size: NA; j_call: TRBJ2-7; d_call: NA; v_call: TRBV6-1; cdr3_nt: TGTGCCAGCAGTGAATTTTTCGGCAGTTACTCCTACGAGCAGTACTTC; cdr3_aa: CASSEFFGSYSYEQYF
clone_size: few; j_call: TRBJ2-1; d_call: NA; v_call: TRBV9; cdr3_nt: TGTGCCAGCAGCGCCCCCCCAGACTACAATGAGCAGTTCTTC; cdr3_aa: CASSAPPDYNEQFF
clone_size: NA; j_call: TRBJ2-7; d_call: TRBD1; v_call: TRBV6-2/TRBV6-3; cdr3_nt: TGTGCCAGCAGTATAGGTGCCTGGGGACAGCGGTCCTACGAGCAGTACTTC; cdr3_aa: CASSIGAWGQRSYEQYF
clone_size: once; j_call: TRBJ2-7; d_call: NA; v_call: TRBV4-3; cdr3_nt: TGCGCCAGCAGCCAGGGGAACAGTCTTAATCTGCAGTACTTC; cdr3_aa: CASSQGNSLNLQYF
clone_size: few; j_call: TRBJ2-1; d_call: TRBD2; v_call: TRBV27; cdr3_nt: TGTGCCAGCAGCCTTTATACTGGGACTAGCGGGGACAATGAGCAGTTCTTC; cdr3_aa: CASSLYTGTSGDNEQFF
clone_size: NA; j_call: TRBJ1-2; d_call: TRBD1; v_call: TRBV6-5; cdr3_nt: TGTGCCAGCACCGGGGGACAGGGGGCTTATGGCTACACCTTC; cdr3_aa: CASTGGQGAYGYTF
clone_size: few; j_call: TRBJ2-1; d_call: TRBD2; v_call: TRBV6-2/TRBV6-3; cdr3_nt: TGTGCCAGCAGACCCCTAGCGGGGGAGAATAATGAGCAGTTCTTC; cdr3_aa: CASRPLAGENNEQFF
clone_size: NA; j_call: TRBJ2-1; d_call: NA; v_call: TRBV3-1; cdr3_nt: TGTGCCAGCAGCCCCTTGGGGTTTCTAGACAATGAGCAGTTCTTC; cdr3_aa: CASSPLGFLDNEQFF
clone_size: NA; j_call: TRBJ2-5; d_call: NA; v_call: TRBV11-2; cdr3_nt: TGTGCCAGCAGCTCACAAGGGGGTATCCAAGAGACCCAGTACTTC; cdr3_aa: CASSSQGGIQETQYF
clone_size: NA; j_call: TRBJ2-1; d_call: TRBD1; v_call: TRBV12-3/TRBV12-4; cdr3_nt: TGTGCCAGCAGTTTCGGGGACAGGGTTTCCGAGACCCAGTTCTTC; cdr3_aa: CASSFGDRVSETQFF
clone_size: NA; j_call: TRBJ2-7; d_call: TRBD2; v_call: TRBV4-1; cdr3_nt: TGCGCCAGCAGCCAAGGCCCGGGACTAGTGTACGAGCAGTACTTC; cdr3_aa: CASSQGPGLVYEQYF
clone_size: NA; j_call: TRBJ1-2; d_call: TRBD1; v_call: TRBV24-1; cdr3_nt: TGTGCCACCAGTGATTCGGGACAGGGAATTGGTGGCTACACCTTC; cdr3_aa: CATSDSGQGIGGYTF
clone_size: NA; j_call: TRBJ1-2; d_call: TRBD1; v_call: TRBV5-1; cdr3_nt: TGCGCCAGCAGCTATACCAGGGGGTCGGAATATGGCCACACCTTC; cdr3_aa: CASSYTRGSEYGHTF
clone_size: NA; j_call: TRBJ2-6; d_call: NA; v_call: TRBV2; cdr3_nt: TGTGCCAGCAGTGATAGGACGGGCCGGGCCAACGTCCTGACTTTC; cdr3_aa: CASSDRTGRANVLTF
clone_size: few; j_call: TRBJ2-7; d_call: NA; v_call: TRBV7-9; cdr3_nt: TGTGCCAGCAGCTTGAGATCCGGCGACTACGAGCAGTACTTC; cdr3_aa: CASSLRSGDYEQYF
clone_size: NA; j_call: TRBJ1-4; d_call: NA; v_call: TRBV27; cdr3_nt: TGTGCCAGCAGTTGCACTCTTACAACTAATGAAAAACTGTTTTTT; cdr3_aa: CASSCTLTTNEKLFF
clone_size: few; j_call: TRBJ2-6; d_call: NA; v_call: TRBV5-1; cdr3_nt: TGCGCCAGCAGCTTTACCAACGGGCCTGGGGCCAACGTCCTGACTTTC; cdr3_aa: CASSFTNGPGANVLTF
clone_size: NA; j_call: TRBJ2-1; d_call: NA; v_call: TRBV20-1; cdr3_nt: TGCAGCGCGCTCCGGGGTTTGGGTGAGCAGTTCTTC; cdr3_aa: CSALRGLGEQFF
clone_size: few; j_call: TRBJ2-7; d_call: NA; v_call: TRBV9; cdr3_nt: TGTGCCAGCAGCGTAGGTGCAGGGACATCCTACGAGCAGTACTTC; cdr3_aa: CASSVGAGTSYEQYF
clone_size: few; j_call: TRBJ2-7; d_call: NA; v_call: TRBV4-3; cdr3_nt: TGCGCCAGCAGCCCCAATCAGGGCCCTTTGGGGGAGCAGTACTTC; cdr3_aa: CASSPNQGPLGEQYF
clone_size: NA; j_call: TRBJ1-5; d_call: NA; v_call: TRBV29-1; cdr3_nt: TGCAGCGTCTCTTGGGGGCCTGGTCAGCCCCAGCATTTT; cdr3_aa: CSVSWGPGQPQHF
clone_size: NA; j_call: TRBJ2-1; d_call: NA; v_call: TRBV18; cdr3_nt: TGTGCCAGCTCACCGTTACAGGGCAATGAGCAGTTCTTC; cdr3_aa: CASSPLQGNEQFF
clone_size: NA; j_call: TRBJ2-5; d_call: TRBD1; v_call: TRBV5-1; cdr3_nt: TGCGCCAGCAGCTTGCAGGGGGCTCATCAAGAGACCCAGTACTTC; cdr3_aa: CASSLQGAHQETQYF
clone_size: NA; j_call: TRBJ2-7; d_call: TRBD2; v_call: TRBV10-3; cdr3_nt: TGTGCCGTCAGTGGGACCAGCGGGGGGGCTCACGAGCAGTACTTC; cdr3_aa: CAVSGTSGGAHEQYF
clone_size: many; j_call: TRBJ2-5; d_call: NA; v_call: TRBV29-1; cdr3_nt: TGCAGCTATGGTGAGGTGGAGACCCAGTACTTC; cdr3_aa: CSYGEVETQYF
clone_size: many; j_call: TRBJ2-3; d_call: NA; v_call: TRBV7-2; cdr3_nt: TGTGCCAGCAGCCCGGGACACAGCACAGATACGCAGTATTTT; cdr3_aa: CASSPGHSTDTQYF
clone_size: NA; j_call: TRBJ2-1; d_call: NA; v_call: TRBV2; cdr3_nt: TGTGCCAGCGCCCAAGACAGGAGCTCCTACAATGAGCAGTTCTTC; cdr3_aa: CASAQDRSSYNEQFF
clone_size: once; j_call: TRBJ2-3; d_call: NA; v_call: TRBV28; cdr3_nt: TGTGCCAGCAATCAGGGTGGTAGTACAGATACGCAGTATTTT; cdr3_aa: CASNQGGSTDTQYF
clone_size: NA; j_call: TRBJ2-3; d_call: TRBD1; v_call: TRBV5-4; cdr3_nt: TGTGCCAGCTTCGTGTACAGGGGATCGGATACGCAGTATTTT; cdr3_aa: CASFVYRGSDTQYF
clone_size: NA; j_call: TRBJ1-5; d_call: TRBD1; v_call: TRBV4-1; cdr3_nt: TGCGCCAGCAGCCTTAGGGGGACAGGGGACATCTCTAGCAATCAGCCCCAGCATTTT; cdr3_aa: CASSLRGTGDISSNQPQHF
clone_size: NA; j_call: TRBJ1-2; d_call: NA; v_call: TRBV6-5; cdr3_nt: TGTGCCAGCAGTTACACAACCCAAGTCGGCAGTCCGGACTATGGCTACACCTTC; cdr3_aa: CASSYTTQVGSPDYGYTF